These 11 T cell receptor beta chains came from one sample sequenced in a study of blood T cell repertoires in COVID-19. The method was immunoSEQ multiplex PCR; TCRdb's version includes in-frame clones alone and lacks a portion of them. The repertoire holds around 150,000 clones, with 80% to 90% as singletons. The sample comprised peripheral blood. Receptor source: a man between 65 and 85 years old with acute or convalescent COVID-19.

The chain recombines TRBV6-6 with TRBJ1-1, with 8 bases matching TRBD1. The CDR3 runs to 14 residues. CDR1 is MNHNY and CDR2 is SVGAGI in the germline V gene (reference sequence). Trimming removed 5 bases from V and 3 bases from J; junction bases left unmatched: 5. In nucleotides, the CDR3 is TGTGCCAGCAGTACAGGGGGGGAGGACACTGAAGCTTTCTTT. Amino acid sequence: CASSTGGEDTEAFF.

The chain combines TRBV9 with TRBJ2-3, with a weak D call TRBD1 (5 bases). The CDR3 has 15 amino acids. CDR1 and CDR2 from the germline V gene are SGDLS and YYNGEE. V was shortened by 0 bases and J by 1 base, with 9 bases between the two germline ends. The CDR3 is CASSVEGLGTDTQYF. The CDR3 DNA follows: TGTGCCAGCAGCGTAGAGGGGCTGGGCACAGATACGCAGTATTTT.

The rearrangement uses TRBV28 and TRBJ2-5, with 9 bases identical to TRBD1. This CDR3 spans 16 amino acids. Unmatched junction bases numbered 15, after V lost 8 bases and J lost 5 bases. CDR1 and CDR2 (germline): MDHEN, SYDVKM. The CDR3: CASRPTLQGAGETQYF. The CDR3 DNA is TGTGCCAGCCGGCCAACCCTACAGGGGGCAGGGGAGACCCAGTACTTC.

This clone was recorded a few times. The rearrangement joins TRBV5-1 to TRBJ1-1; weak D call: TRBD1 (6 bases). Germline CDR1 reads SGHRS; CDR2 reads YFSETQ. The germline V and J ends were trimmed by 1 base and 1 base, with 11 bases remaining between them. The CDR3 covers 15 residues. The CDR3 region has the DNA TGCGCCAGCAGCTTGAGGGGGGGCTGGAACACTGAAGCTTTCTTT. As protein: CASSLRGGWNTEAFF.

The chain uses TRBV28 and TRBJ2-1; D gene unclear. V shed 5 bases and J shed 7 bases, with 9 bases lying between them. Per germline, CDR1 MDHEN and CDR2 SYDVKM. The CDR3 loop spans 12 amino acids. The CDR3 nucleotides read TGTGCCAGCAGTGCCCTAGTGAATGAGCAGTTCTTC. This translates into CASSALVNEQFF.

The V call is TRBV6-5, the J call TRBJ2-7, with TRBD1 identical over 7 bases. The CDR3 loop spans 15 amino acids. Germline V gives CDR1 MNHEY, CDR2 SVGAGI. The trim removed 5 bases at V and 0 bases at J, leaving 7 bases unmatched. The CDR3 region is CASSLQGPPSYEQYF. CDR3 bases: TGTGCCAGCAGTCTACAGGGGCCCCCCTCCTACGAGCAGTACTTC.

Regarding this clone: Sequence at one end of the junction differs from germline and may be a read error. The V and J genes are TRBV6-2 or TRBV6-3 and TRBJ1-6; 7 bases line up with TRBD1. This CDR3 is 16 amino acids long. The germline gives CDR1 MNHEY, CDR2 SVGEGT. The CDR3 is CASSHSTGSPDSPLHF. As DNA, the CDR3 is TGTGCCAGCAGTCACTCGACAGGGTCTCCGGATTCACCCCTCCACTTT.

This chain joins TRBV4-3 and TRBJ2-1, with 9 bases matching TRBD2. Germline V lookup: CDR1 LGHNA, CDR2 YSLEER. The trim removed 0 bases at V and 7 bases at J, leaving 16 bases unmatched. This CDR3 is built from 19 residues. This CDR3 reads CASSQDFLLMGGRDNEQFF. The CDR3 bases are TGCGCCAGCAGCCAAGATTTTTTGTTAATGGGCGGGAGGGATAATGAGCAGTTCTTC.

The chain joins TRBV7-2 to TRBJ2-1, with 9 nucleotides matching TRBD2. Germline V gene lookup returns CDR1 SGHTA and CDR2 FQGNSA. J gave up 7 bases and V 2 bases, and 9 bases lay outside the gene matches. The CDR3 is 16 residues long. In nucleotides, the CDR3 is TGTGCCAGCAGCTTATGGTCTAGCGGGGTGGGGAATGAGCAGTTCTTC. It is translated as CASSLWSSGVGNEQFF.

V and J are TRBV7-8 and TRBJ2-2, with D possibly TRBD2 on 5 matching bases. Germline CDR1 and CDR2: SGHVS and FQNEAQ. The CDR3 covers 12 residues. The germline V and J ends were trimmed by 5 bases and 6 bases, with 7 bases remaining between them. The CDR3: CASSGGPGELFF. The CDR3 DNA reads TGTGCCAGCAGCGGCGGGCCCGGGGAGCTGTTTTTT.

J is TRBJ1-6 and V is TRBV28; D is possibly TRBD1 (5 bases). Trimming left V 2 bases short and J 6 bases short, with 8 bases between. The CDR3 is made up of 14 amino acids. CDR1 and CDR2 (germline): MDHEN, SYDVKM. CDR3 sequence reads: CASSLGGVNSPLHF. The DNA for the CDR3 is TGTGCCAGCAGTTTAGGGGGGGTTAATTCACCCCTCCACTTT.